This TCR beta chain was recorded in a study of blood T cells in healthy people across ages. Overall study results and limits: Significant beta diversity loss was already apparent by age approximately 38, declining roughly linearly.

With regard to this clonotype: No antigen is known for it.

With a J-beta primer mix and a sample-barcoded 5' primer, a second PCR ran about 6 to 11 cycles. TCRdb reanalysed the 5' RACE reads using MiXCR and keeps one entry per CDR3 protein. The top ten clones hold around 37% of a sample with about 640,000 distinct CDR3 sequences, roughly 50% of them seen once. The CDR3 is made up of 15 amino acids. Germline-derived CDR1 and CDR2 are SGHVS and FQNEAQ. Trimming removed 6 bases from V and 1 base from J; junction bases left unmatched: 7. Total RNA was extracted at no less than 5.5 micrograms per sample. The rearrangement uses TRBV7-8 and TRBJ2-5, with 8 bases that match TRBD2. The TCR comes from a man between 60 and 70 years old in good health. The specimen was blood. The CDR3 here is CASSSIAGLQETQYF. The CDR3 coding sequence is TGTGCCAGCAGTTCCATAGCGGGGCTCCAAGAGACCCAGTACTTC.